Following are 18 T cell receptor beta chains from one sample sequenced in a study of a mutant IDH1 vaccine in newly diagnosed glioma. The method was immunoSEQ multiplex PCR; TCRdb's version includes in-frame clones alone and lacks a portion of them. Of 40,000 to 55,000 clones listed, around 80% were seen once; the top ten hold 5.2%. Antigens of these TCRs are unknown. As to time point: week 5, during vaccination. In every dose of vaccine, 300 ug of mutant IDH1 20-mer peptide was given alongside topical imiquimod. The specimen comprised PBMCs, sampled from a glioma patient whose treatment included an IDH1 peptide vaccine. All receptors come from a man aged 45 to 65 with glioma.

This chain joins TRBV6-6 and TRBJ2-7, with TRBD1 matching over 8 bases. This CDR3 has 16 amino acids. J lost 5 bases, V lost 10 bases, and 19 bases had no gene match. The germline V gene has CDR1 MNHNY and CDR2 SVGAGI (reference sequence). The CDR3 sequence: CAMGTSGTGRIHEQYF. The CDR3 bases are TGTGCCATGGGCACATCCGGGACAGGTCGAATCCACGAGCAGTACTTC.

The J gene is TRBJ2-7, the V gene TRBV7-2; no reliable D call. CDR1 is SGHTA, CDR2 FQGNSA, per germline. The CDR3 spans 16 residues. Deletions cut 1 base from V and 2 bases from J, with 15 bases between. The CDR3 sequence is CASSLGPALTPYEQYF. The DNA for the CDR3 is TGTGCCAGCAGCTTAGGTCCGGCCTTGACCCCCTACGAGCAGTACTTC.

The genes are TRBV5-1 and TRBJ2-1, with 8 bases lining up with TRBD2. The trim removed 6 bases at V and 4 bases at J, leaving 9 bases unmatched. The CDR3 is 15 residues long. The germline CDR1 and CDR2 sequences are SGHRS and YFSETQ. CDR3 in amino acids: CASTIPSGGYNEQFF. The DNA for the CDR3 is TGCGCCAGCACCATACCCAGCGGGGGTTACAATGAGCAGTTCTTC. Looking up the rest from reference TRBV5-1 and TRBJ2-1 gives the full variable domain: KAGVTQTPRYLIKTRGQQVTLSCSPISGHRSVSWYQQTPGQGLQFLFEYFSETQRNKGNFPGRFSGRQFSNSRSEMNVSTLELGDSALYLCASTIPSGGYNEQFFGPGTRLTVL.

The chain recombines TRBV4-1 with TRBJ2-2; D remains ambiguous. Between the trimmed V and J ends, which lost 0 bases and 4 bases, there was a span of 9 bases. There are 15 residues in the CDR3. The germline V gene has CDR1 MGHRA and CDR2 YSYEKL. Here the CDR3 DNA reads TGCGCCAGCAGCCAAGATCTGAGACCCACCGGGGAGCTGTTTTTT. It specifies CASSQDLRPTGELFF.

The CDR3: CASSQTPDQRAEAFF. CDR3 coding DNA: TGTGCCAGCAGTCAGACACCCGATCAGCGCGCTGAAGCTTTCTTT. V is TRBV6-1 and J is TRBJ1-1; the D is unclear. CDR3 length: 15 residues. Germline V gene data show CDR1 as MNHNS and CDR2 as SASEGT. Trimming removed 5 bases from V and 6 bases from J, with 19 bases in between.

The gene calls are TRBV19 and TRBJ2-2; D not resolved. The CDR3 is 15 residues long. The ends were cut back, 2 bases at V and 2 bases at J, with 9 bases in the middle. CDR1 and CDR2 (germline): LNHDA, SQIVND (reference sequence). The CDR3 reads CASSITTSNTGELFF. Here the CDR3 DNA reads TGTGCCAGTAGTATAACGACGAGTAACACCGGGGAGCTGTTTTTT.

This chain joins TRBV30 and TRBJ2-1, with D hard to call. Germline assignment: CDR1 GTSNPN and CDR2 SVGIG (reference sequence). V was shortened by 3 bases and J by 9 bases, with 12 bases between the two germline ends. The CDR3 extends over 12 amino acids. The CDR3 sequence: CAWSLGSAEQFF. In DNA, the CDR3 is TGTGCCTGGAGCTTAGGGTCGGCTGAGCAGTTCTTC.

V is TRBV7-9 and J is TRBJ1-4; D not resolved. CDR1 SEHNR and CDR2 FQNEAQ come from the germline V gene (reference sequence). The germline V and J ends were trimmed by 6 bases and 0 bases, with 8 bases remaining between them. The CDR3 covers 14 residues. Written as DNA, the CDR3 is TGTGCCAGCAGATTGGACTCAACTAATGAAAAACTGTTTTTT. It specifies CASRLDSTNEKLFF. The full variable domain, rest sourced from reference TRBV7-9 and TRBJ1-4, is DTGVSQNPRHKITKRGQNVTFRCDPISEHNRLYWYRQTLGQGPEFLTYFQNEAQLEKSRLLSDRFSAERPKGSFSTLEIQRTEQGDSAMYLCASRLDSTNEKLFFGSGTQLSVL.

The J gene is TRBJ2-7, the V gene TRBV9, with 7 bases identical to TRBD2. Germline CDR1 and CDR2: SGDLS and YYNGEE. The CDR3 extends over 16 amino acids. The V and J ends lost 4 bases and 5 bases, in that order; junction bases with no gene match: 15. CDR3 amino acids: CASSPSGGRGINEQYF. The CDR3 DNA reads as TGTGCCAGCAGCCCCTCGGGGGGAAGGGGAATCAACGAGCAGTACTTC.

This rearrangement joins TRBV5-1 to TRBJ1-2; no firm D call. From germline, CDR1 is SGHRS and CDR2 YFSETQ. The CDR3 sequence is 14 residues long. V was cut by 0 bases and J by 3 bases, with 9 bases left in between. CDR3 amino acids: CASSLGRGDYGYTF. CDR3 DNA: TGCGCCAGCAGCTTGGGGCGGGGTGACTATGGCTACACCTTC.

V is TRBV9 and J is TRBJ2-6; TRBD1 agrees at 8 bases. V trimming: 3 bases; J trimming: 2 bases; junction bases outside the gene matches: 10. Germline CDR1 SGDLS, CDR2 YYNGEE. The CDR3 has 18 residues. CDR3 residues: CASSDQRQGAPGANVLTF. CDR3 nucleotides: TGTGCCAGCAGCGACCAGAGGCAGGGGGCGCCTGGGGCCAACGTCCTGACTTTC.

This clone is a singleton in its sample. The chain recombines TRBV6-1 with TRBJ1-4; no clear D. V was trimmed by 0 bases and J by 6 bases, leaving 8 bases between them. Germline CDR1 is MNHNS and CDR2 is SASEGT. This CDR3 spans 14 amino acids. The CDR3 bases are TGTGCCAGCAGTGAAGCTCACGTGGATGAAAAACTGTTTTTT. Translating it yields CASSEAHVDEKLFF.

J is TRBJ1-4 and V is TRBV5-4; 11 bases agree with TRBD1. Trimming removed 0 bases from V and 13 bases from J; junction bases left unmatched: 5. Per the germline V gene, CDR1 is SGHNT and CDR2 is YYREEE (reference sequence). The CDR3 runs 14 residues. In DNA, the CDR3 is TGTGCCAGCAGCTTGGCCGGGACAGGGGGGCGACTGTTTTTT. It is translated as CASSLAGTGGRLFF.

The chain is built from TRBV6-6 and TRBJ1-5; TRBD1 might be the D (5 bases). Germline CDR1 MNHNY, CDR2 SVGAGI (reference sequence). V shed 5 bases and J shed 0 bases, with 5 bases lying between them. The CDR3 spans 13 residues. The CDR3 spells CASSTGSNQPQHF. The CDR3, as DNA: TGTGCCAGCAGTACAGGTAGCAATCAGCCCCAGCATTTT.

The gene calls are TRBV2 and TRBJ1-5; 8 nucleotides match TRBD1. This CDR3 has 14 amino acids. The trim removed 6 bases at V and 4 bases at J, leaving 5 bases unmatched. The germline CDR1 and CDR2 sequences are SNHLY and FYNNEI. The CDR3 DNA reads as TGTGCCAGCAGGGGACAGGCTGATAATCAGCCCCAGCATTTT. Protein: CASRGQADNQPQHF.

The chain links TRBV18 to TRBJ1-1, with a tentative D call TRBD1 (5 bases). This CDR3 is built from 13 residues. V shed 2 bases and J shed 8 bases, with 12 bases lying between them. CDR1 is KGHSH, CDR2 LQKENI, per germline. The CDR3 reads CASSPSGSLEAFF. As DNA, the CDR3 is TGTGCCAGCTCACCATCAGGGAGCTTGGAAGCTTTCTTT. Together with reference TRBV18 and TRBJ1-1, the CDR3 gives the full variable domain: NAGVMQNPRHLVRRRGQEARLRCSPMKGHSHVYWYRQLPEEGLKFMVYLQKENIIDESGMPKERFSAEFPKEGPSILRIQQVVRGDSAAYFCASSPSGSLEAFFGQGTRLTVV.

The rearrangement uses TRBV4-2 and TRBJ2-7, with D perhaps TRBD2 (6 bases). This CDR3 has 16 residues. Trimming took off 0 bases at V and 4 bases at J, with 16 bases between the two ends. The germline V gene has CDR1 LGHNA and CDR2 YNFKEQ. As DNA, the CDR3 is TGTGCCAGCAGCCAAGATGGGGGAGAGCGGGCTTACGAGCAGTACTTC. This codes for CASSQDGGERAYEQYF.

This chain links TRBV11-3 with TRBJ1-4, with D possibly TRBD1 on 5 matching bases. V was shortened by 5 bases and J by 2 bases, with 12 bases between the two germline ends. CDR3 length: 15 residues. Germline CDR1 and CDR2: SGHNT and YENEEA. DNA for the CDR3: TGTGCCAGCAGCCTAGGAGGGGCGACTAATGAAAAACTGTTTTTT. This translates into CASSLGGATNEKLFF. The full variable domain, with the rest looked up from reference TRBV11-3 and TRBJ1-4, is EAGVVQSPRYKIIEKKQPVAFWCNPISGHNTLYWYLQNLGQGPELLIRYENEEAVDDSQLPKDRFSAERLKGVDSTLKIQPAELGDSAVYLCASSLGGATNEKLFFGSGTQLSVL.